What follows are 23 T cell receptor beta chains derived from one specimen sequenced in a study of blood T cell repertoires in COVID-19. Here immunoSEQ multiplex PCR was the method, and the copy in TCRdb shows in-frame clones only, minus some. The sample lists about 100,000 clones, 85% to 90% occurring once. The specimen was peripheral blood. The receptors derive from a human donor in a cohort sampled during active COVID-19.

The chain joins TRBV27 to TRBJ2-2; 10 bases are shared with TRBD2. Germline values: CDR1 MNHEY, CDR2 SMNVEV (reference sequence). The V segment lost 6 bases and the J segment 1 base; nucleotides outside the gene matches: 2. The CDR3 consists of 15 residues. CDR3 region: CASRTSGKNTGELFF. In DNA form, the CDR3 reads TGTGCCAGCAGAACTAGCGGGAAGAACACCGGGGAGCTGTTTTTT.

The chain carries TRBV19 and TRBJ1-1; D perhaps matches TRBD1 (5 bases). Germline-derived CDR1 and CDR2 are LNHDA and SQIVND (reference sequence). The ends were cut back, 5 bases at V and 4 bases at J, with 20 bases in the middle. The CDR3 consists of 16 residues. The CDR3 region is CASSRGTSLLSTEAFF. CDR3 DNA: TGTGCCAGTAGTCGCGGGACTTCCCTCTTGAGCACTGAAGCTTTCTTT.

CDR3: CASRVGGRAGTKNIQYF. In nucleotides, the CDR3 is TGTGCCAGCAGAGTGGGCGGGAGGGCCGGGACCAAAAACATTCAGTACTTC. J is TRBJ2-4 and V is TRBV7-2; the match to TRBD2 covers 9 bases. Germline CDR1 SGHTA, CDR2 FQGNSA. The ends lost 6 bases at V and 2 bases at J; junction bases unmatched: 11. This CDR3 has 17 amino acids.

The rearrangement uses TRBV4-1 and TRBJ2-2, with a weak D call TRBD2 (7 bases). The CDR3 has 17 residues. Trimming shortened V by 4 bases and J by 4 bases, and 19 bases separated the two germline ends. Germline V gene data show CDR1 as MGHRA and CDR2 as YSYEKL. CDR3 DNA sequence: TGCGCCAGCAGCCTGGGAGGGGGAGGGACCTTCACCGGGGAGCTGTTTTTT. It codes for CASSLGGGGTFTGELFF.

The rearrangement links TRBV10-2 to TRBJ2-7, with D uncertain. Germline CDR1 is WSHSY and CDR2 is SAAADI. CDR3 length: 12 residues. V was clipped by 2 bases and J by 3 bases, with 5 bases between them. This chain's CDR3 is CASSEGLYEQYF. CDR3 DNA: TGCGCCAGCAGTGAGGGGCTCTACGAGCAGTACTTC.

The gene calls are TRBV5-5 and TRBJ1-1, with D unresolved. Germline assignment: CDR1 SGHKS and CDR2 YYEKEE (reference sequence). The CDR3 covers 13 residues. V was shortened by 3 bases and J by 7 bases, with 13 bases between the two germline ends. The CDR3 DNA sequence: TGTGCCAGCAGCTCAGCGGTCTTTGGTGAAGCTTTCTTT. This translates into CASSSAVFGEAFF. Complete variable domain (other parts from reference TRBV5-5 and TRBJ1-1): DAGVTQSPTHLIKTRGQQVTLRCSPISGHKSVSWYQQVLGQGPQFIFQYYEKEERGRGNFPDRFSARQFPNYSSELNVNALLLGDSALYLCASSSAVFGEAFFGQGTRLTVV.

The chain uses TRBV7-9 and TRBJ1-1; D is uncertain. The CDR3 covers 15 residues. CDR1 is SEHNR, CDR2 FQNEAQ, per germline (reference sequence). V lost 2 bases to trimming and J lost 4 bases, with 14 bases between them. CDR3 sequence (DNA): TGTGCCAGCAGCTTAAAGATTTCGGGGAGCACTGAAGCTTTCTTT. Translation: CASSLKISGSTEAFF. The entire variable domain, with the rest obtained from reference TRBV7-9 and TRBJ1-1, is as follows: DTGVSQNPRHKITKRGQNVTFRCDPISEHNRLYWYRQTLGQGPEFLTYFQNEAQLEKSRLLSDRFSAERPKGSFSTLEIQRTEQGDSAMYLCASSLKISGSTEAFFGQGTRLTVV.

This chain joins TRBV24-1 and TRBJ2-7; 8 bases match TRBD2. This CDR3 contains 16 residues. Trimming removed 5 bases from V and 2 bases from J; junction bases left unmatched: 10. The germline V gene has CDR1 KGHDR and CDR2 SFDVKD. CDR3 nucleotide sequence: TGTGCCACCAGTGTCCAACTAGCGGAGGAGGCCTACGAGCAGTACTTC. Translated, it gives CATSVQLAEEAYEQYF.

This sequence joins TRBV7-8 and TRBJ1-1; TRBD1 aligns across 7 bases. Germline loops: CDR1 SGHVS, CDR2 FQNEAQ. Germline trimming cut 5 bases from V and 1 base from J; bases unmatched to any gene: 7. CDR3 length: 15 residues. CDR3 sequence reads: CASSKTGVGNTEAFF. For the CDR3, the DNA is TGTGCCAGCAGCAAAACAGGGGTAGGGAACACTGAAGCTTTCTTT.

This clone was seen at least ten times. The chain couples TRBV4-1 to TRBJ2-3; TRBD2 matches at 15 bases. CDR1 and CDR2 from the germline V gene are MGHRA and YSYEKL. The CDR3 has 19 amino acids. With 3 bases clipped from V and 3 bases from J, the junction kept 10 bases outside the gene matches. The CDR3 coding sequence is TGCGCCAGCAGCCATGACCAACGGACTAGCGGGAGGGCTACAGATACGCAGTATTTT. Amino acid sequence: CASSHDQRTSGRATDTQYF.

The V call is TRBV18, the J call TRBJ1-1, with D tentatively TRBD1 (6 bases). Germline CDR1 is KGHSH and CDR2 is LQKENI. The V end lost 2 bases, the J end lost 1 base, and 17 bases lay between the germline ends. The CDR3 length is 17 residues. CDR3 protein: CASSPYPDRPKNTEAFF. CDR3 bases: TGTGCCAGCTCACCATATCCTGACAGGCCAAAGAACACTGAAGCTTTCTTT.

The chain carries TRBV2 and TRBJ2-1; no reliable D call. V shed 7 bases and J shed 9 bases, with 13 bases lying between them. This CDR3 has 12 amino acids. Per germline, CDR1 SNHLY and CDR2 FYNNEI. CDR3 DNA sequence: TGTGCCAGCAATCCGAATTGGGCTGAGCAGTTCTTC. This gives the protein CASNPNWAEQFF.

The V and J genes are TRBV7-4 and TRBJ1-2; possibly TRBD1 for D (6 bases). The CDR3 has 13 residues. The germline gives CDR1 SGHVT, CDR2 SQSDAQ. Trimming left V 3 bases short and J 8 bases short, with 13 bases between. This chain's CDR3 is CASSFWTEEGYTF. DNA for the CDR3: TGTGCCAGCAGCTTTTGGACAGAGGAGGGCTACACCTTC.

V and J are TRBV29-1 and TRBJ2-2, with 8 bases that match TRBD2. CDR1 SQVTM and CDR2 ANQGSEA come from the germline V gene. The CDR3 consists of 14 residues. Trimming at V came to 4 bases and at J to 6 bases, leaving 7 bases not matched to a gene. CDR3 bases: TGCAGCGTTGTGCGGGGGGCCTCCCCCGGGGAGCTGTTTTTT. Translating gives CSVVRGASPGELFF.

This sequence joins TRBV25-1 and TRBJ2-5; tentative D call: TRBD2 (5 bases). Germline loops: CDR1 MGHDK, CDR2 SYGVNS. The CDR3 runs to 14 residues. Trimming shortened V by 6 bases and J by 4 bases, and 15 bases separated the two germline ends. CDR3 sequence (DNA): TGTGCCAGCAGCGGGGATCCCCTCATAGAGACCCAGTACTTC. It codes for CASSGDPLIETQYF.

This chain uses TRBV5-1 with TRBJ2-4, with D possibly being TRBD1 (6 bases). The CDR3 extends over 14 amino acids. Germline V lookup: CDR1 SGHRS, CDR2 YFSETQ. Between the trimmed V and J ends, which lost 4 bases and 4 bases, there was a span of 12 bases. The CDR3, as DNA: TGCGCCAGCAGCCCCGGGACACCTAAAAACATTCAGTACTTC. Its protein product is CASSPGTPKNIQYF. The variable domain in full, completed from reference TRBV5-1 and TRBJ2-4, reads KAGVTQTPRYLIKTRGQQVTLSCSPISGHRSVSWYQQTPGQGLQFLFEYFSETQRNKGNFPGRFSGRQFSNSRSEMNVSTLELGDSALYLCASSPGTPKNIQYFGAGTRLSVL.

Details on this clone: This clone may be a read error of a much larger clone one base away. Different DNA sequences within this sample yield the same CDR3. This chain links TRBV7-9 with TRBJ1-5; D might be TRBD1 (5 bases). Germline V gene data show CDR1 as SEHNR and CDR2 as FQNEAQ (reference sequence). This CDR3 comprises 13 residues. Trimming took 1 base from V and 7 from J, leaving 8 bases between them. CDR3 coding DNA: TGTGCCAGCAGCTTAGGGGGGGGGCAGCCCCAGCATTTT. It specifies CASSLGGGQPQHF.

The J gene is TRBJ1-1, the V gene TRBV5-4; 7 nucleotides line up with TRBD1. The length of the CDR3 is 14 residues. The V segment lost 4 bases and the J segment 4 bases; nucleotides outside the gene matches: 7. Germline values: CDR1 SGHNT, CDR2 YYREEE (reference sequence). The CDR3 loop is CASSGTGASTEAFF. In DNA, the CDR3 is TGTGCCAGCAGCGGTACAGGGGCGAGCACTGAAGCTTTCTTT. The whole variable domain, remainder taken from reference TRBV5-4 and TRBJ1-1, is ETGVTQSPTHLIKTRGQQVTLRCSSQSGHNTVSWYQQALGQGPQFIFQYYREEENGRGNFPPRFSGLQFPNYSSELNVNALELDDSALYLCASSGTGASTEAFFGQGTRLTVV.

The chain links TRBV19 to TRBJ2-3; D perhaps matches TRBD2 (6 bases). Trimming took off 4 bases at V and 2 bases at J, with 16 bases between the two ends. Germline values: CDR1 LNHDA, CDR2 SQIVND (reference sequence). The CDR3 covers 16 residues. Here the CDR3 reads CASSTVSGGLTDTQYF. In DNA form, the CDR3 reads TGTGCCAGTAGTACGGTTAGCGGAGGACTCACAGATACGCAGTATTTT. The variable domain in full, completed from reference TRBV19 and TRBJ2-3, reads DGGITQSPKYLFRKEGQNVTLSCEQNLNHDAMYWYRQDPGQGLRLIYYSQIVNDFQKGDIAEGYSVSREKKESFPLTVTSAQKNPTAFYLCASSTVSGGLTDTQYFGPGTRLTVL.

The chain has TRBV9 and TRBJ2-2; D uncertain. Trimming removed 1 base at V and 7 bases at J, with 8 bases between. This CDR3 spans 13 amino acids. Germline values: CDR1 SGDLS, CDR2 YYNGEE. The CDR3: CASSVFFIGELFF. The DNA for the CDR3 is TGTGCCAGCAGCGTATTTTTTATCGGGGAGCTGTTTTTT.

The chain combines TRBV18 with TRBJ2-1; TRBD2 aligns across 13 bases. The CDR3 length is 15 residues. From germline, CDR1 is KGHSH and CDR2 LQKENI. With V trimmed by 3 bases and J by 10 bases, 6 bases remained unmatched. The CDR3 bases are TGTGCCAGCTCACCTGAACTAGCGGGGGGGAGAGAGCAGTTCTTC. Amino acid sequence: CASSPELAGGREQFF. Filled out from reference TRBV18 and TRBJ2-1, the complete variable domain reads NAGVMQNPRHLVRRRGQEARLRCSPMKGHSHVYWYRQLPEEGLKFMVYLQKENIIDESGMPKERFSAEFPKEGPSILRIQQVVRGDSAAYFCASSPELAGGREQFFGPGTRLTVL.

The chain joins TRBV7-8 to TRBJ1-2; tentatively, D is TRBD1 (6 bases). V was pared by 4 bases and J by 6 bases, with 12 bases between. CDR1 is SGHVS and CDR2 is FQNEAQ in the germline V gene. The CDR3 is made up of 13 amino acids. The CDR3 loop is CASSSSRGNGYTF. CDR3 DNA sequence: TGTGCCAGCAGCTCCTCAAGGGGGAATGGCTACACCTTC.

V usage is TRBV19 and J usage is TRBJ2-7, with a possible D match to TRBD2 (5 bases). The germline gives CDR1 LNHDA, CDR2 SQIVND (reference sequence). Trimming left V 4 bases short and J 0 bases short, with 7 bases between. This CDR3 comprises 13 residues. The CDR3 region is CASSTGNSYEQYF. The CDR3 DNA reads TGTGCCAGTAGTACCGGGAACTCCTACGAGCAGTACTTC.